This T cell receptor (beta chain) was retrieved from a study of blood T cell repertoires in COVID-19. Study-wide context: Acute-phase and convalescent COVID-19 samples originated in the United States, Italy and Spain.

Authors' data handling: The assay estimated nucleated cells by amplifying reference gene primers. TCRdb keeps only in-frame clones here, not all; method: immunoSEQ multiplex PCR. Clonal size and the V and J genes are those of that table, whereas D and trimming came from the DNA. Of about 400,000 clones listed, 88% are singletons. The V gene end was trimmed by 0 bases and the J gene end by 3 bases; junction bases not matched to a gene: 7. This CDR3 contains 16 residues. Germline lookup yields CDR1 LGHNT and CDR2 FRNRAP. Participants were aged about 18 to 89 years, lived in over 20 US areas, and enrolled virtually. The study assigned cohorts using participant-reported clinical history.

Specimen: PBMCs or T cells enriched from blood (not recorded which). The receptor was isolated from a woman aged 40 to 55 with acute COVID-19. V gene TRBV12-5 combines with J gene TRBJ1-2; 7 bases agree with TRBD1. CDR3 protein: CASGLVGTAVYYGYTF. The CDR3 DNA sequence: TGTGCTAGTGGTTTGGTAGGGACAGCCGTCTACTATGGCTACACCTTC.